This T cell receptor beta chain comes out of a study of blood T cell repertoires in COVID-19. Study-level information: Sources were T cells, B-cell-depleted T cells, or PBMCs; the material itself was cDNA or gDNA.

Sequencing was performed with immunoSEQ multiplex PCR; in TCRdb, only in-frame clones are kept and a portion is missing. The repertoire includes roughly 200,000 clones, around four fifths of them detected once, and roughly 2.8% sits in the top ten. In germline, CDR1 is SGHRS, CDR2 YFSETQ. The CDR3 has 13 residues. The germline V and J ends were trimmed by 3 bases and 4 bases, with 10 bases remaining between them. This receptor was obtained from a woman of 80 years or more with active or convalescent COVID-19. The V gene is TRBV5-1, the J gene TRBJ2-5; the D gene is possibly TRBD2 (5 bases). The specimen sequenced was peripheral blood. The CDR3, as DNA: TGCGCCAGCAGCTCCAGGAGCGGAGAGACCCAGTACTTC. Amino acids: CASSSRSGETQYF.